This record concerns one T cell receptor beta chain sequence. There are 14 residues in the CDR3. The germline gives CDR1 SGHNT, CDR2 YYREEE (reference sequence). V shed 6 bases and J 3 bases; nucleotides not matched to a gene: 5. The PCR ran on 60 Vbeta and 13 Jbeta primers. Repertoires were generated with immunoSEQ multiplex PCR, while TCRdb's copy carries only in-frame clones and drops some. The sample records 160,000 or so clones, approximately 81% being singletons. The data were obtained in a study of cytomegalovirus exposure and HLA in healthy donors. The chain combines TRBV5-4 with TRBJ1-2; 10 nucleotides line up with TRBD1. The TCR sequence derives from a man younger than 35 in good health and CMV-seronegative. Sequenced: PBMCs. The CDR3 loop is CASTKTGGDYGYTF. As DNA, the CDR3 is TGTGCCAGCACCAAGACAGGGGGCGACTATGGCTACACCTTC.